This T cell receptor beta chain was obtained from a study of identical twins (TCRdb year 2016). About the investigation overall: To test whether fetal clonotypes persist, the study used deep sequencing on TCR alpha and beta repertoires from monozygotic twins, unrelated adults of various ages, and cord blood. Replicate twin experiments were performed at different times using different library preparation protocols to rule out contamination.

Overall study results and their limits: Abundant cord blood beta clonotypes carried fewer insertions; young adult naive repertoires showed a weaker similar trend, while memory repertoires showed none. The excess sharing between twins in beta out-of-frame sequences was weaker because fewer shared sequences reduced the signal-to-noise ratio. Invariant T cells such as MAIT and iNKT could partly confound zero-insertion analyses, though diverse VJ usage argued against this for most clonotypes. In monozygotic twins, out-of-frame TCR alpha sharing was systematically underestimated by recombination models, although the models agreed with sharing between unrelated individuals. Compared with coincidental sharing between unrelated individuals, out-of-frame TCR alpha sequences shared between twins had an excess of sequences with low generation probability. Conclusions relied on cross-sectional statistical analysis, since the same donors could not be followed over many years.

In its sample, this clonotype was seen many times. This receptor's antigen is unknown. Base qualities are not recorded, but no much larger clone differs from it by a single base. Libraries were made using 5' RACE. Reads for this sample came from an Illumina HiSeq 2000. Template switching added a universal primer binding site, and the final cDNA carried a unique molecular identifier that allowed TCR cDNA molecules to be counted accurately. Specific primers in the conserved constant-segment region were used to synthesize first-strand cDNA for the TCR alpha and beta chains. To control for contamination, every cDNA library was double barcoded, receiving both a SMART-Mk sample barcode and Illumina barcodes. TruSeq adapter sequences and Illumina sample barcodes were added in two successive PCR steps. The TCR alpha and beta cDNA libraries were sequenced on the Illumina HiSeq platform using custom primers. Per the original workflow: Raw reads were processed with MiGEC to extract unique molecular identifiers, and MiXCR was used to determine CDR3 positions. Recombination models were inferred per individual with the repgenHMM and IGoR tools using an EM algorithm. Shared clonotypes were analyzed with the tcR package in R, and sharing was normalized by the product of cloneset sizes. To study raw recombination without the effects of thymic and clonal selection, out-of-frame nonproductive sequences were analyzed. Clones were called with MiXCR by TCRdb after fastp trimmed the public reads at Q25, and only in-frame beta chains were retained. Under each unique CDR3 protein, matching rows form one entry showing the most common genes and DNA. TCRdb's processing, not the authors', yielded these V and J calls. The sample table holds around 510,000 distinct CDR3 sequences, of which around 15% were seen once. Together, the top ten hold 0.95% to 1% of the sample.

Every donor in the study was a healthy Caucasian. Three pairs of female monozygotic twins, all aged about 18 to 29 years, made up the twin cohort. CD4+ and CD8+ T cell populations were isolated with positive isolation kits from Invitrogen. This same sample was also part of a study on yellow fever vaccine responses in identical twins. The second study's authors report: According to the authors, in identical twins the way T cells responded to vaccination appeared partly convergent and partly personalized. In the study, vaccine-responding T cell clones were precisely tracked in identical twins.

The receptor was isolated from a woman aged 18-35 years in good health. The sequenced sample was CD4+ T cells sorted from blood.

The DNA sequence reads TGTGCCAGCAGTCTCCAAGGGACTATCAGCTACGAGCAGTACTTC. The encoded protein is CASSLQGTISYEQYF. The V gene is TRBV12-3 or TRBV12-4 and the J gene is TRBJ2-7, and 7 junctional nucleotides match TRBD2. V trim: 5 bases; J trim: 3 bases; unmatched bases: 10. There are 15 amino acids in the CDR3, from cysteine to phenylalanine inclusive. CDR3 DNA only is kept here, 45 bases in frame from base 1.